What follows are 14 T cell receptor beta chains derived from one specimen sequenced in a study of CD8 T cells in ankylosing spondylitis. TCRdb re-derived calls from the 5' RACE reads in MiXCR, one entry per CDR3 protein. The repertoire holds under 450,000 distinct CDR3 sequences, with roughly 20% as singletons. Sequenced material: blood, either unsorted or a sorted T cell fraction (not recorded which). The receptors come from a male donor with ankylosing spondylitis or in good health (not recorded which).

There are a few counts of this clonotype. This rearrangement joins TRBV4-1 to TRBJ1-1; TRBD1 might be the D (6 bases). Germline loops: CDR1 MGHRA, CDR2 YSYEKL. Deletions cut 1 base from V and 7 bases from J, with 16 bases between. This CDR3 contains 15 residues. The CDR3 DNA sequence: TGCGCCAGCAGCCAAGGTACAGGGAACCGACATGAAGCTTTCTTT. Translation gives CASSQGTGNRHEAFF.

This clonotype was counted at least ten times. The chain is built from TRBV29-1 and TRBJ1-1, with D possibly TRBD1 on 5 matching bases. V lost 4 bases, J lost 3 bases, and 9 bases lay in between. Germline-derived CDR1 and CDR2 are SQVTM and ANQGSEA. CDR3 length: 12 amino acids. CDR3 sequence: CSVGDRDTEAFF. CDR3 in DNA: TGCAGCGTTGGCGACAGAGACACTGAAGCTTTCTTT.

The chain has TRBV11-2 and TRBJ2-7; 8 bases align to TRBD1. The CDR3 is made up of 16 amino acids. CDR1 SGHAT and CDR2 FQNNGV come from the germline V gene. After removal of 4 bases from V and 3 bases from J, the junction contained 11 bases not matched to a gene. Written as DNA, the CDR3 is TGTGCCAGCAGCTCGGACAGGGCCCCTTCTTTCTACGAGCAGTACTTC. As protein: CASSSDRAPSFYEQYF.

This clonotype has more than one count but fewer than ten. This chain uses TRBV5-6 with TRBJ1-5; weak D call: TRBD1 (6 bases). Trimming took 6 bases from V and 4 from J, leaving 11 bases between them. CDR3 length: 13 residues. Germline assignment: CDR1 SGHDT and CDR2 YYEEEE. The CDR3 region is CASTEQGNQPQHF. The CDR3 bases are TGTGCCAGCACGGAACAGGGAAATCAGCCCCAGCATTTT.

This clonotype has a handful of counts. The chain's CDR3 is CASSEPAYSNQPQHF. CDR3 DNA sequence: TGTGCCAGCAGTGAACCGGCATATAGCAATCAGCCCCAGCATTTT. This sequence joins TRBV6-1 and TRBJ1-5; D is uncertain. The CDR3 consists of 15 residues. Germline CDR1 reads MNHNS; CDR2 reads SASEGT. Trimming stripped 2 bases from V and 0 bases from J, with 8 bases between.

The V gene is TRBV7-9, the J gene TRBJ2-1; 10 bases agree with TRBD2. After removal of 6 bases from V and 5 bases from J, the junction contained 1 base not matched to a gene. Germline V CDR1 and CDR2: SEHNR, FQNEAQ (reference sequence). The CDR3 spans 13 residues. CDR3 residues: CASRLAGNNEQFF. CDR3 in DNA: TGTGCCAGCAGACTAGCGGGGAACAATGAGCAGTTCTTC.

The chain is built from TRBV10-2 and TRBJ1-1; 7 bases match TRBD1. The CDR3 covers 13 residues. CDR1 is WSHSY and CDR2 is SAAADI in the germline V gene. J lost 0 bases, V lost 7 bases, and 2 bases had no gene match. The CDR3 DNA sequence: TGCGCCAGCAAGGGACAGCTGAACACTGAAGCTTTCTTT. Its translation is CASKGQLNTEAFF.

In its sample, this clonotype was seen a few times. The V and J genes are TRBV12-3 or TRBV12-4 and TRBJ2-7, with a weak D call TRBD1 (6 bases). The CDR3 totals 14 residues. Trimming pared 7 bases from V and 0 bases from J, leaving 13 bases between. The CDR3 DNA reads TGTGCCAGCACCGAAGGGGGTCCCTCCTACGAGCAGTACTTC. Translating gives CASTEGGPSYEQYF.

CDR3 DNA sequence: TGTGCCATCAAGCCAGCGGAAACCTACGAGCAGTACTTC. Encoded protein: CAIKPAETYEQYF. This chain joins TRBV10-3 and TRBJ2-7; perhaps TRBD2 as D (5 bases). In germline, CDR1 is ENHRY, CDR2 SYGVKD. CDR3 length: 13 residues. V lost 7 bases to trimming and J lost 2 bases, with 12 bases between them.

The rearrangement uses TRBV4-2 and TRBJ2-7, with D possibly being TRBD1 (8 bases). The CDR3 has 15 amino acids. V dropped 4 bases and J dropped 4 bases, with 17 bases sitting between them. Per the germline V gene, CDR1 is LGHNA and CDR2 is YNFKEQ. The DNA for the CDR3 is TGTGCCAGCAGCCCCAACACAGGGGGAGGGTACGAGCAGTACTTC. Its protein is CASSPNTGGGYEQYF.

The chain recombines TRBV19 with TRBJ2-1; TRBD2 is a possible D gene (6 bases). Trimming took 3 bases from V and 9 from J, leaving 9 bases between them. The CDR3 consists of 12 residues. Germline V gene data show CDR1 as LNHDA and CDR2 as SQIVND (reference sequence). The CDR3 DNA reads TGTGCCAGTAGTATTTTGCGGGGTGAGCAGTTCTTC. This encodes CASSILRGEQFF.

This clonotype was seen only a few times. The chain has TRBV2 and TRBJ2-3; TRBD1 aligns across 9 bases. Trimming at V came to 4 bases and at J to 3 bases, leaving 8 bases not matched to a gene. The germline CDR1 and CDR2 sequences are SNHLY and FYNNEI. CDR3 length: 16 residues. CDR3 nucleotides: TGTGCCAGCAGTGTGAACCCGGACAGGGGAACAGATACGCAGTATTTT. It encodes CASSVNPDRGTDTQYF.

The chain's CDR3 is CASSSDREQYF. The CDR3 nucleotides are TGTGCCAGCAGCTCGGACAGGGAGCAGTACTTC. The V call is TRBV7-6, the J call TRBJ2-7; the match to TRBD1 covers 7 bases. In germline, CDR1 is SGHVS, CDR2 FNYEAQ. V gave up 4 bases and J gave up 7 bases; unmatched junction bases: 1. The CDR3 runs to 11 residues.

This clonotype was counted at least ten times. The chain links TRBV7-2 to TRBJ2-1; 9 bases agree with TRBD2. The V and J ends lost 1 base and 9 bases, in that order; junction bases with no gene match: 7. The germline gives CDR1 SGHTA, CDR2 FQGNSA. The CDR3 consists of 15 residues. The CDR3 region has the DNA TGTGCCAGCAGCTTAGAGCGGGGGGTTTTTATTGAGCAGTTCTTC. Its translation: CASSLERGVFIEQFF.